This T cell receptor beta chain was captured in a study of cytomegalovirus exposure and HLA in healthy donors. Whole-study context: An earlier analysis identified 95 million to 120 million unique TCR beta sequences in about 180 million T cells.

Healthy bone marrow donors made up the donor group. Remarks on this clone: The antigen is not known.

V lost 6 bases and J lost 3, with 12 bases in between. CDR3 length equals 14 residues. Germline V gives CDR1 LNHDA, CDR2 SQIVND (reference sequence). It was with 60 Vbeta and 13 Jbeta primers that the PCR ran. Some clones are missing from TCRdb's copy, which holds only in-frame ones; the method was immunoSEQ multiplex PCR. The sample consists of 43,000 or so clones, around 62% of them appearing once. Study conclusions and caveats: Association of a missense DCLRE1C variant with TCR beta V- and J-gene trimming was reported in a later analysis. Versus the approximately 720-donor mean, an Asian-associated ancestry cluster reportedly showed fewer N-insertions in a later analysis.

Sequenced input: PBMCs. The receptor's source is a human donor in good health. V gene TRBV19 combines with J gene TRBJ1-5, with D possibly being TRBD1 (6 bases). The CDR3 region is CASRAGANNQPQHF. The CDR3 bases are TGTGCCAGTAGGGCGGGGGCCAACAATCAGCCCCAGCATTTT.